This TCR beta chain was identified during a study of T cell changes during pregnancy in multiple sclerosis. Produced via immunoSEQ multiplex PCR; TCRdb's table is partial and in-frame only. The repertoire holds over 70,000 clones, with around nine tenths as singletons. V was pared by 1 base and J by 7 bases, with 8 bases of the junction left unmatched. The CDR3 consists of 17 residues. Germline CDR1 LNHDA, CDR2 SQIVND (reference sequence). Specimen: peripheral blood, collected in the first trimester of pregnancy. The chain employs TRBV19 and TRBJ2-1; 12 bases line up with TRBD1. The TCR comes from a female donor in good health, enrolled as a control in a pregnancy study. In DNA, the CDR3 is TGTGCCAGTAGTATAGGTCGGGACAGGGGGCGACGAAATGAGCAGTTCTTC. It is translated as CASSIGRDRGRRNEQFF.